This T cell receptor (beta chain) came from a study of long-term antiretroviral therapy in people with HIV (dated by TCRdb to the early 2020s). A note on the overall study: The earliest samples were collected about a decade before the 2015 WHO recommendation for immediate ART, when ART was typically delayed until CD4 counts fell. A retrospective serial study tested whether ART initiation and durable HIV suppression were associated with changes in peripheral blood TRB repertoire composition and diversity. From 30 adults with confirmed HIV infection, the cohort provided under 250 cryopreserved PBMC samples, gathered serially across a mean of about six years (range 1-12). Among the 30 or so participants with HIV, ten to twelve were female. Test extractions of a monoclonal T-cell line alongside 30 or so polyclonal samples showed no cross-contamination during QIAcube processing.

The immunoSEQ hsTCRB v3.0 assay was used at survey level resolution for TRB variable region sequencing. TRB sequencing targeted a depth of about 40,000-55,000 T-cell genomes per sample. An Illumina MiSeq with a v3 150-cycle kit was used to sequence the pooled TRB libraries. The paper's processing steps were these. Repertoire analysis was run in R within a reproducible Nextflow workflow that covered QC, data transformation and analysis. LymphoSeq2, an R package for AIRR-Seq data exploration, was used to implement custom analyses. Several samples that yielded fewer than 5000 total TRB sequences were excluded, so that approximately 170 HIV repertoires were analyzed. Among the roughly 190 retained HIV repertoires, 55 to 60 were collected before ART initiation and approximately 130 after ART initiation. Repertoires were downsampled to 5000 TRB nucleotide sequences, with summary statistics averaged over 100 downsampling iterations. TRB sequences were retained for analysis only if CDR3 regions of at least seven amino acids were present. Two measures captured diversity: a Shannon entropy-derived clonality score and the Gini coefficient. In the repertoire networks, any two of the top 5000 CDR3 amino acid sequences were connected whenever the two sequences differed by an edit distance of one. Antigen specificity groups and MHC restriction were predicted for TRB CDR3 amino acid sequences with GLIPH2. To flag known associations with CMV, EBV, HIV or tissue antigens, CDR3 amino acid sequences were compared against VDJdb and McPAS-TCR. Pre-ART, post-ART and control groups were compared with Wilcoxon signed-rank tests and Holm-Bonferroni correction. TCRdb retrieved this table from immuneACCESS and kept in-frame rearrangements only. Not all clones are present; in checked studies, unresolved V genes account for under half, and no reason is known for the remainder. V and J calls and clone size follow that table, whereas D and trimming were derived from the DNA. This sample gives over 25,000 clones in total; 87% of them show up just once. Of the sample, over 10% falls within the top ten clones.

To be included, a participant needed at least one PBMC sample from before ART initiation plus at least two post-ART samples. Treatment was received in the United States of America by all participants with HIV. Cryopreserved samples of about 0.95-11 million PBMC were thawed and washed before DNA extraction. At the time of the earliest PBMC sample, participants with HIV were aged between roughly 20 and 54 years. Per participant, PBMC samples came from 1-4 timepoints prior to ART initiation and 2-8 timepoints following ART initiation, for a median of 7 samples. For every participant, serial HIV viral load, CD4+ T-cell count, ART history and demographic data were obtained. Genomic DNA was extracted from unsorted PBMC with a Qiagen kit on a QIAcube, processed in batches of 12 samples. Broad study findings and their caveats: No data were available on ART adherence, viral resistance or therapy changes, limiting inferences about post-ART repertoire changes. ART initiation was associated with a significant increase in TRB diversity, but diversity stayed significantly below transplant donor controls even after long-term ART. Narrower CDR3 length ranges were observed in HIV repertoires than in controls, and an antigen-experienced repertoire with only a slight naive shift after ART was suggested by the network structure. Expanded TRB clones identified before ART initiation dominated the repertoire across all time points, though the dominance fluctuated and decreased in many PLHIV after ART. Since PBMC availability was limited, sequencing covered only the TCR beta chain, with no alpha chain pairing. The samples span the years 2004 to 2017, and the ART regimens used at that time may not be as effective as current regimens. Unsorted PBMC were profiled instead of sorted CD4+ and CD8+ T cells because pre-ART samples had limited cell numbers.

The CDR3 numbers 15 residues from cysteine through phenylalanine. CDR3 DNA is the only sequence kept; it has 45 bases, read in frame from the first base. The germline V and J ends show losses of 4 bases and 7 bases respectively, and no gene match explains 9 bases of the junction. Looking up the germline V gene (reference sequence) yields CDR1 SEHNR and CDR2 FQNEAQ. Points on this clone: There is no known antigen for this receptor. Base-call qualities are not available, and no considerably larger clone is one nucleotide away.

The TCR was taken from a man younger than 35 with HIV. This receptor chain uses TRBV7-9 and TRBJ1-3; TRBD1 agrees with 8 junctional bases. The sequences come from unsorted PBMCs, collected 1.1 years after starting antiretroviral therapy. The CDR3 region: CASSWTGQVGNTIYF. Read as DNA, the sequence is TGTGCCAGCAGCTGGACGGGACAGGTCGGGAACACCATATATTTT.